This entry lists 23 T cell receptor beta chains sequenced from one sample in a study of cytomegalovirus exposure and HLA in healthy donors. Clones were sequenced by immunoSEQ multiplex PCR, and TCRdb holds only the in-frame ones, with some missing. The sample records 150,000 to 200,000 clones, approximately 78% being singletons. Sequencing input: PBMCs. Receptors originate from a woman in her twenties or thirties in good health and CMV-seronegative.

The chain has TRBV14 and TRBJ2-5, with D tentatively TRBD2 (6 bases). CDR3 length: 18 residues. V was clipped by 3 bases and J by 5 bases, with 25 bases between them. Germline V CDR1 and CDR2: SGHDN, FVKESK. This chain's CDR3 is CASSQEGLGAPGGETQYF. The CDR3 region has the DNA TGTGCCAGCAGCCAGGAAGGCCTCGGAGCTCCAGGAGGGGAGACCCAGTACTTC.

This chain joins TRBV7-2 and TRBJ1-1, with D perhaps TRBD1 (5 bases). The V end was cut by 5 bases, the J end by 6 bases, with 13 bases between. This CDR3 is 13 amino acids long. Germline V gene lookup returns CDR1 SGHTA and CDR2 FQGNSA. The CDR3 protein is CASSATGYSEAFF. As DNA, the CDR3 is TGTGCCAGCAGCGCTACAGGTTACTCTGAAGCTTTCTTT.

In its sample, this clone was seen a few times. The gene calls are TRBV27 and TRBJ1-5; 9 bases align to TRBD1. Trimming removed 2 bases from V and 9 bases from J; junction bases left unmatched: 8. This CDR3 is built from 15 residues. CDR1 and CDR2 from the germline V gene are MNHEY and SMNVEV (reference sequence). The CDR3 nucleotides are TGTGCCAGCAGTTTACTGGGACAGGGCCGATGGCCCCAGCATTTT. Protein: CASSLLGQGRWPQHF.

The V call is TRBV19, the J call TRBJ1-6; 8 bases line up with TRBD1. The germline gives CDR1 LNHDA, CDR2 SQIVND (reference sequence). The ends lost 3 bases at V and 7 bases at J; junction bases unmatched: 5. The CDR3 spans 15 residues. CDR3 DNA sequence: TGTGCCAGTAGTATTCGGACAGGGACCAATTCACCCCTCCACTTT. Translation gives CASSIRTGTNSPLHF. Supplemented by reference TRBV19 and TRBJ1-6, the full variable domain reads DGGITQSPKYLFRKEGQNVTLSCEQNLNHDAMYWYRQDPGQGLRLIYYSQIVNDFQKGDIAEGYSVSREKKESFPLTVTSAQKNPTAFYLCASSIRTGTNSPLHFGNGTRLTVT.

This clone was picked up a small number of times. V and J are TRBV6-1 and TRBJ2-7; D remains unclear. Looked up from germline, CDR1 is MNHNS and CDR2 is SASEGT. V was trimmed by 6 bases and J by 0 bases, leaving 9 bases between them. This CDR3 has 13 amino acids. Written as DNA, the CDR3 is TGTGCCAGCAGACCACTTAACTCCTACGAGCAGTACTTC. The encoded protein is CASRPLNSYEQYF.

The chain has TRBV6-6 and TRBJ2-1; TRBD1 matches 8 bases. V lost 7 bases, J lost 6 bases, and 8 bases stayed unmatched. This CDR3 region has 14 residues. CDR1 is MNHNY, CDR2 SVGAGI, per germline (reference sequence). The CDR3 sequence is CASNIQGAGNEQFF. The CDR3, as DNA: TGTGCCAGCAATATCCAGGGGGCGGGCAATGAGCAGTTCTTC.

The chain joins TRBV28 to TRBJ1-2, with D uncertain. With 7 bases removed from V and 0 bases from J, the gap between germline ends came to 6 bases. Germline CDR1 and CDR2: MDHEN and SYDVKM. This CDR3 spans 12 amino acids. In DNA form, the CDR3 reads TGTGCCAGCAACCTAGCTAACTATGGCTACACCTTC. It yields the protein CASNLANYGYTF.

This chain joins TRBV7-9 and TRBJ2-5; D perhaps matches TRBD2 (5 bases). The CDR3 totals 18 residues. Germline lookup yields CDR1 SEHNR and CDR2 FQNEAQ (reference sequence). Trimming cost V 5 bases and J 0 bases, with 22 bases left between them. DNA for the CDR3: TGTGCCAGCAGCCCATACCCTACGAGACTAAGGTACCAAGAGACCCAGTACTTC. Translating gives CASSPYPTRLRYQETQYF. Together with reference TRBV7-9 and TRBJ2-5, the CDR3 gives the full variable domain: DTGVSQNPRHKITKRGQNVTFRCDPISEHNRLYWYRQTLGQGPEFLTYFQNEAQLEKSRLLSDRFSAERPKGSFSTLEIQRTEQGDSAMYLCASSPYPTRLRYQETQYFGPGTRLLVL.

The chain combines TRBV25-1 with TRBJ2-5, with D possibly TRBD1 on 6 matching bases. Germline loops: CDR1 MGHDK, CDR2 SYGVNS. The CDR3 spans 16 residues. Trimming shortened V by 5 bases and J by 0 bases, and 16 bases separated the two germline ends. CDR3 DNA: TGTGCCAGCAGTTCCACCGGGACACAATACCAAGAGACCCAGTACTTC. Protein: CASSSTGTQYQETQYF.

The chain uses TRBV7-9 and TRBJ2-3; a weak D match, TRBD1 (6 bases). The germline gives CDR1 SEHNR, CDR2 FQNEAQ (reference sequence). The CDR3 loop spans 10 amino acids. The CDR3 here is CAAQGGAQYF. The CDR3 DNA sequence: TGTGCAGCACAGGGTGGGGCCCAGTATTTT.

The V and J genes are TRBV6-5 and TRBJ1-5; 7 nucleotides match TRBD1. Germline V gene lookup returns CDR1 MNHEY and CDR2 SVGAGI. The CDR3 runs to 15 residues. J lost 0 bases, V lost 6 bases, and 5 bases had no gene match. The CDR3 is CASRKDRSSNQPQHF. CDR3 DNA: TGTGCCAGCAGAAAGGACAGGTCTAGCAATCAGCCCCAGCATTTT.

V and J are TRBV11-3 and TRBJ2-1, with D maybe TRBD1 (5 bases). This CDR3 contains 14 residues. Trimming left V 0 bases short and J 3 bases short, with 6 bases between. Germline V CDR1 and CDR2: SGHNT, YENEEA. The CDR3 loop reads CASSLDRDYNEQFF. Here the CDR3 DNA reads TGTGCCAGCAGCTTAGACAGGGACTACAATGAGCAGTTCTTC.

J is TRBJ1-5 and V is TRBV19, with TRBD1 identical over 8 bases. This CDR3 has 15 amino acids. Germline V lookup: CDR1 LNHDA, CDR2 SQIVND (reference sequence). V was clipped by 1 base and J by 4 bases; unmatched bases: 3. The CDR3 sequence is CASSIGTGFNQPQHF. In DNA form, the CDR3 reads TGTGCCAGTAGTATAGGGACAGGGTTTAATCAGCCCCAGCATTTT.

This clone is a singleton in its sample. CDR3 residues: CASSVEGERYGNTIYF. CDR3 nucleotide sequence: TGTGCCAGCAGCGTAGAGGGGGAGAGATATGGAAACACCATATATTTT. The gene calls are TRBV9 and TRBJ1-3; possible D gene TRBD1, 6 bases. CDR1 and CDR2 (germline): SGDLS, YYNGEE. The V end was cut by 0 bases, the J end by 3 bases, with 13 bases between. CDR3 length equals 16 residues.

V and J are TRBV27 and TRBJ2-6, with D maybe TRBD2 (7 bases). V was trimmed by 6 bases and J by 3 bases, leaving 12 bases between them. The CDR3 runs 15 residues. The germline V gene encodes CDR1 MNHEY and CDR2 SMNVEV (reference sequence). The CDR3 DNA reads TGTGCCAGCAGCCGAGGGGGGGTTGGGGCCAACGTCCTGACTTTC. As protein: CASSRGGVGANVLTF.

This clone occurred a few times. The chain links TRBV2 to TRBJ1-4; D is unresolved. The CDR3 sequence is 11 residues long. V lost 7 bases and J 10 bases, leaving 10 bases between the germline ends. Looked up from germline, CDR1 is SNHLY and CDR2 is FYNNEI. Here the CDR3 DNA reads TGTGCCAGCAAACGGGTGGGAAAACTGTTTTTT. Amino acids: CASKRVGKLFF.

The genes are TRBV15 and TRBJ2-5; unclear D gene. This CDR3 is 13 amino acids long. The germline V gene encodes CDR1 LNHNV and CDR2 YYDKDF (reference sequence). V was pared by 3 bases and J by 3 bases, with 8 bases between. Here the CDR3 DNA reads TGTGCCACCAGCAGGGGCTGGGAAGAGACCCAGTACTTC. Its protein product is CATSRGWEETQYF. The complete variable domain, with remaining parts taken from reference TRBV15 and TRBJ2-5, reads DAMVIQNPRYQVTQFGKPVTLSCSQTLNHNVMYWYQQKSSQAPKLLFHYYDKDFNNEADTPDNFQSRRPNTSFCFLDIRSPGLGDTAMYLCATSRGWEETQYFGPGTRLLVL.

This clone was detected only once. The CDR3 spells CASSESRGTGAYEQYF. In DNA, the CDR3 is TGCGCCAGCAGTGAGTCCCGCGGGACAGGTGCCTACGAGCAGTACTTC. This chain uses TRBV10-2 with TRBJ2-7, with 8 bases lining up with TRBD1. The germline CDR1 and CDR2 sequences are WSHSY and SAAADI. V shed 0 bases and J 2 bases; nucleotides not matched to a gene: 6. The CDR3 contains 16 residues.

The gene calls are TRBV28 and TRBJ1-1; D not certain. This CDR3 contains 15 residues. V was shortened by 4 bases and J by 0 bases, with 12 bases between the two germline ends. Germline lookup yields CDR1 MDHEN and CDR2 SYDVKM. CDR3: CASSYLGGMNTEAFF. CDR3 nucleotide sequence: TGTGCCAGCAGTTACCTAGGAGGTATGAACACTGAAGCTTTCTTT.

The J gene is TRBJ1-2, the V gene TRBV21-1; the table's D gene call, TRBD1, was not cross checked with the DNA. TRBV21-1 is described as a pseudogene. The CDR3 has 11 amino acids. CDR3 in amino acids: CASTGGWGYTF. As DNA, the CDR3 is TGTGCCAGCACTGGGGGCTGGGGCTACACCTTC.

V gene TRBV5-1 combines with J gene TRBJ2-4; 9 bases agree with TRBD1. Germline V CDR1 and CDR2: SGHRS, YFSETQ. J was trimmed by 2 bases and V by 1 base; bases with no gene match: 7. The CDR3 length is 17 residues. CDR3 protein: CASSLPGTGSSKNIQYF. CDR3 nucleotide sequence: TGCGCCAGCAGCTTGCCCGGGACAGGGTCTTCCAAAAACATTCAGTACTTC.

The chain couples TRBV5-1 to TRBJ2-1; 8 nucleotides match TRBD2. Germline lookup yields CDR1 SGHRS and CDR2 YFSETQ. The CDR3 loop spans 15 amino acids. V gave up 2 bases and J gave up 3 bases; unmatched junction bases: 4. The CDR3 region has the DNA TGCGCCAGCAGCTTTAGCGGGACTTACTACAATGAGCAGTTCTTC. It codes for CASSFSGTYYNEQFF.

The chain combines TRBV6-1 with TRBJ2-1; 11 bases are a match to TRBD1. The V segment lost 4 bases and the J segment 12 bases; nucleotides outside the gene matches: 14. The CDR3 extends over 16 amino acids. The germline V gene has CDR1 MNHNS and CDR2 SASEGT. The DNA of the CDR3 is TGTGCCAGCAGTGTATACTCCGGGACAGGGGGTACGCCGCAGTTCTTC. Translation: CASSVYSGTGGTPQFF.